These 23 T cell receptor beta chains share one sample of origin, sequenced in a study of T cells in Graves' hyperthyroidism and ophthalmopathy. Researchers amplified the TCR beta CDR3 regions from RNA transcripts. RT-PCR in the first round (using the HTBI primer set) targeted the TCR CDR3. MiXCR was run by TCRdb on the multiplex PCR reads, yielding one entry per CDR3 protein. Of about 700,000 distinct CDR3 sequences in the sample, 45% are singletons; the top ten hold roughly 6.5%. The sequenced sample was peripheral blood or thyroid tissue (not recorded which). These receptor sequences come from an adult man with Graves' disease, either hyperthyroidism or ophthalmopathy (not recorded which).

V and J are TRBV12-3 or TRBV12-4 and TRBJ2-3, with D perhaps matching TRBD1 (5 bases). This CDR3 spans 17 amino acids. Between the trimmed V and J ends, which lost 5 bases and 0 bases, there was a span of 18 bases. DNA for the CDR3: TGTGCCAGCAGTGAAAGGGCTGGACATCCTAGCACAGATACGCAGTATTTT. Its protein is CASSERAGHPSTDTQYF.

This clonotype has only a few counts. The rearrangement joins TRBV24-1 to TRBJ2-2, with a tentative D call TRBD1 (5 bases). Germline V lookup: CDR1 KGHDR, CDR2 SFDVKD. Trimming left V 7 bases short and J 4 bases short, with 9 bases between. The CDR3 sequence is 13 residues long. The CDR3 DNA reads TGTGCCACCAGCACAGGTTCCACCGGGGAGCTGTTTTTT. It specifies CATSTGSTGELFF.

For the CDR3, the DNA is TGCAGCGTTGTGCAGGGTATCGGAAACACCATATATTTT. The encoded protein is CSVVQGIGNTIYF. V gene TRBV29-1 combines with J gene TRBJ1-3; D might be TRBD1 (5 bases). The CDR3 is 13 residues long. From germline, CDR1 is SQVTM and CDR2 ANQGSEA. Trimming removed 4 bases at V and 4 bases at J, with 11 bases between.

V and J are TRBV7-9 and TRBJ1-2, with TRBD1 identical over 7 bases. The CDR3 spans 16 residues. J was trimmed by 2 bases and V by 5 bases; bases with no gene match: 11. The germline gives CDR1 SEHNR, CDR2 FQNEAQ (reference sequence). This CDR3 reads CASSLGWAGGNYGYTF. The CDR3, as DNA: TGTGCCAGCAGCCTAGGCTGGGCAGGGGGAAACTATGGCTACACCTTC. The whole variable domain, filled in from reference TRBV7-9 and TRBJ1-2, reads DTGVSQNPRHKITKRGQNVTFRCDPISEHNRLYWYRQTLGQGPEFLTYFQNEAQLEKSRLLSDRFSAERPKGSFSTLEIQRTEQGDSAMYLCASSLGWAGGNYGYTFGSGTRLTVV.

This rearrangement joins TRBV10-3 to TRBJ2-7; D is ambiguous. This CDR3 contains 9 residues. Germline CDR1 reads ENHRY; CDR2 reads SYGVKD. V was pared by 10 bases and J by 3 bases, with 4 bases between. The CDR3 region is CANGYEQYF. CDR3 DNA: TGTGCCAACGGCTACGAGCAGTACTTC.

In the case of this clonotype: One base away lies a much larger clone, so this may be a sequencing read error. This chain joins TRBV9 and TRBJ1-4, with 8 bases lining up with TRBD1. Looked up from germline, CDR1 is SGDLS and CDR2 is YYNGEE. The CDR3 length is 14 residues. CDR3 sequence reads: CASSVLGTGEKLIF. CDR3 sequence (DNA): TGTGCCAGCAGCGTGCTCGGGACAGGAGAGAAACTGATTTTT.

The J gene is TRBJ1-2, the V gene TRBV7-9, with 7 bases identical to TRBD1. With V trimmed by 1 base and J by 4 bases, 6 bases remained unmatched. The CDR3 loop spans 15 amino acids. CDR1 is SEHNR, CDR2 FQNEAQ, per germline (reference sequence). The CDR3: CASSLVGGFGYGYTF. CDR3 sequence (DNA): TGTGCCAGCAGCTTAGTAGGGGGCTTCGGCTATGGCTACACCTTC.

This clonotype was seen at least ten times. CDR3 in DNA: TGTGCCAGCAGTTACGGGATAGGACAGGGTGGAGGTTCACCCCTCCACTTT. Protein product: CASSYGIGQGGGSPLHF. The rearrangement links TRBV6-6 to TRBJ1-6, with 8 nucleotides matching TRBD1. CDR1 is MNHNY, CDR2 SVGAGI, per germline (reference sequence). Germline trimming cut 2 bases from V and 9 bases from J; bases unmatched to any gene: 12. The CDR3 has 17 residues.

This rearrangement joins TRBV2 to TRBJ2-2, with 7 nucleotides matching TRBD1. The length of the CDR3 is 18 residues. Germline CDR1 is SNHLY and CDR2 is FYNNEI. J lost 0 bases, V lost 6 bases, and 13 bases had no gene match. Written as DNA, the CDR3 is TGTGCCAGCAGCCCCGAGGGGGTGGACAGGTCGAACACCGGGGAGCTGTTTTTT. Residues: CASSPEGVDRSNTGELFF.

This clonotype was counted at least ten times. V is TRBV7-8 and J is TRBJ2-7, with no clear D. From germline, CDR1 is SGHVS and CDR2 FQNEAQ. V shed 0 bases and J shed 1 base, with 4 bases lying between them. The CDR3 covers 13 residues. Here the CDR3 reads CASSLAQSYEQYF. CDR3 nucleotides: TGTGCCAGCAGCTTAGCACAGTCCTACGAGCAGTACTTC.

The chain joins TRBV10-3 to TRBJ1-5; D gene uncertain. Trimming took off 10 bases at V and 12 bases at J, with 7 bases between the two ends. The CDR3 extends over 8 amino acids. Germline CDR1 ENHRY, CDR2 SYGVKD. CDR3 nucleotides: TGTGCCAGCGGTGACCAGCATTTT. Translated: CASGDQHF.

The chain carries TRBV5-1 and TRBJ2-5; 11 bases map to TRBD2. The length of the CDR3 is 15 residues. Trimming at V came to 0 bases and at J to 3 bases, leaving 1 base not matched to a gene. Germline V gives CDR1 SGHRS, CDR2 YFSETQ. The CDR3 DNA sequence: TGCGCCAGCAGCTTGGTACTAGCGGGAGAAGAGACCCAGTACTTC. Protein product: CASSLVLAGEETQYF.

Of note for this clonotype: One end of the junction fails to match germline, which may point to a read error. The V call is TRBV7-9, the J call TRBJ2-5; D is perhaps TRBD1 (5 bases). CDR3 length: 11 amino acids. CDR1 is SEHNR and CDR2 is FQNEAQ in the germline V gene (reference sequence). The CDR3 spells CASSLLDIENF. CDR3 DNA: TGTGCCAGCAGCTTATTGGACATTGAGAACTTC.

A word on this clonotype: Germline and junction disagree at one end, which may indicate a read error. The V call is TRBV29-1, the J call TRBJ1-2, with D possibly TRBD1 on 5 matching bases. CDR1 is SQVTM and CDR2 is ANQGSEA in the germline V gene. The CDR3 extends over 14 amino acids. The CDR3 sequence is CSVGFGGTNYGYTF. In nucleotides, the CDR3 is TGCAGCGTTGGTTTCGGCGGGACTAACTATGGCTACACTTTC. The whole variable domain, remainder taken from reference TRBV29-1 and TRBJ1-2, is SAVISQKPSRDICQRGTSLTIQCQVDSQVTMMFWYRQQPGQSLTLIATANQGSEATYESGFVIDKFPISRPNLTFSTLTVSNMSPEDSSIYLCSVGFGGTNYGYTFGSGTRLTVV.

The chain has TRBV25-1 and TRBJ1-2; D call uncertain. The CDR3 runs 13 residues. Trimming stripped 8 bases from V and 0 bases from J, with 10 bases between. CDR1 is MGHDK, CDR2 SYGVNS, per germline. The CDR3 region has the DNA TGTGCCAGCGAGGAATCTGCTAACTATGGCTACACCTTC. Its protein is CASEESANYGYTF.

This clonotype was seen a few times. The chain's CDR3 is CSASGGSVLHEQYF. The CDR3 DNA reads TGCAGTGCTTCCGGAGGGTCGGTGCTCCACGAGCAGTACTTC. This rearrangement joins TRBV20-1 to TRBJ2-7, with D perhaps TRBD2 (6 bases). CDR3 length: 14 amino acids. Germline assignment: CDR1 DFQATT and CDR2 SNEGSKA (reference sequence). The ends were cut back, 5 bases at V and 5 bases at J, with 19 bases in the middle.

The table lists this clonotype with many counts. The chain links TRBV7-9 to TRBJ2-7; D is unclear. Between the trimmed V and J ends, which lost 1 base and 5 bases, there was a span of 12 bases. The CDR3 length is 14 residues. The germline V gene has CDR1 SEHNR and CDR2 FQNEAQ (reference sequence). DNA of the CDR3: TGTGCCAGCAGCTTAGTCGGGCGGACGAACGAGCAGTACTTC. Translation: CASSLVGRTNEQYF.

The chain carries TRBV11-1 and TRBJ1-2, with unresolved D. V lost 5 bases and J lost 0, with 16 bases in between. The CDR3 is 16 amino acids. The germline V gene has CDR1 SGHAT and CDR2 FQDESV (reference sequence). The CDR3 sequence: CASSPRTPGTNYGYTF. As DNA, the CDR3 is TGTGCCAGCAGCCCCCGTACGCCGGGGACTAACTATGGCTACACCTTC.

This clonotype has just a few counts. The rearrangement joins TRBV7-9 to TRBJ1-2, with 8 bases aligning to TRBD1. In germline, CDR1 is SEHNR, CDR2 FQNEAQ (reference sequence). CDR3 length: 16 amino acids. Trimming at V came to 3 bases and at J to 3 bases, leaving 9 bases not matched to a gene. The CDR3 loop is CASSLETGQGHYGYTF. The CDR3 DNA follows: TGTGCCAGCAGCTTGGAGACTGGACAGGGACACTATGGCTACACCTTC.

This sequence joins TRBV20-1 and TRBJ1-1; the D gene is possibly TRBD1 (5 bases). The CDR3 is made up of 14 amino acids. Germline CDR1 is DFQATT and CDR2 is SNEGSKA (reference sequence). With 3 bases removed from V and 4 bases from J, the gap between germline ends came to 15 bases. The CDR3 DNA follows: TGCAGTGCTAGGCCCCCCCAGGGTACCACTGAAGCTTTCTTT. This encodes CSARPPQGTTEAFF.

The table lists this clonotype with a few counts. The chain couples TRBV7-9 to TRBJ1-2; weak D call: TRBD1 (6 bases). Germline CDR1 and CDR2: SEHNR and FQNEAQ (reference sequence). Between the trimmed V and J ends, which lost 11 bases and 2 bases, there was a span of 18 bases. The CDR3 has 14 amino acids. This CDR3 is CAAGRGGMNYGYTF. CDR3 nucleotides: TGTGCCGCTGGAAGAGGGGGGATGAACTATGGCTACACCTTC.

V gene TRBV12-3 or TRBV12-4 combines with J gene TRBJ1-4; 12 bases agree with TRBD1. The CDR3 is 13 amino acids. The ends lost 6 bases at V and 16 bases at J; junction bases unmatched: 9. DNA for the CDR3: TGTGCCAGCAGCCCAAATCCGGGACAGGGGGCGTTTTTT. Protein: CASSPNPGQGAFF.

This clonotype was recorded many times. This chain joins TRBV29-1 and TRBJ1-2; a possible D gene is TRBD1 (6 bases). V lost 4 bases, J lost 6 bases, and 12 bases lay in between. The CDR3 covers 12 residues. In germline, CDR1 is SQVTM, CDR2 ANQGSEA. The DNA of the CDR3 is TGCAGCGTTGTACGGGGGGCAGATGGCTACACCTTC. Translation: CSVVRGADGYTF.